This T cell receptor beta chain was retrieved from a study of T cell responses to AZD1222 COVID-19 vaccine. Study results and caveats: Elevations in Spike-specific TCR breadth and depth followed administration of two AZD1222 doses. There were vaccine-associated CD4 TCRs across spike, dominant at 160-218 and 743-854. Baseline seropositives among AZD1222 recipients totaled only 5 to 7.

In regard to this clone: Its antigen is unidentified.

This CDR3 has 13 residues. Germline V gene lookup returns CDR1 LGHDT and CDR2 YNNKEL (reference sequence). V dropped 4 bases and J dropped 3 bases, with 10 bases sitting between them. Some clones are missing from TCRdb's copy, which holds only in-frame ones; the method was immunoSEQ multiplex PCR. The sample includes under 100,000 clones, over 75% of them seen just once. The chain combines TRBV3-1 (or the pseudogene TRBV3-2) with TRBJ2-7; D gene ambiguous. The receptor's source is an adult who received the AZD1222 COVID-19 vaccine. Sample: peripheral blood, taken 28 days after the second AZD1222 dose. CDR3 in DNA: TGTGCCAGCAGCCGACTGGAGAACTACGAGCAGTACGTC. This codes for CASSRLENYEQYV.